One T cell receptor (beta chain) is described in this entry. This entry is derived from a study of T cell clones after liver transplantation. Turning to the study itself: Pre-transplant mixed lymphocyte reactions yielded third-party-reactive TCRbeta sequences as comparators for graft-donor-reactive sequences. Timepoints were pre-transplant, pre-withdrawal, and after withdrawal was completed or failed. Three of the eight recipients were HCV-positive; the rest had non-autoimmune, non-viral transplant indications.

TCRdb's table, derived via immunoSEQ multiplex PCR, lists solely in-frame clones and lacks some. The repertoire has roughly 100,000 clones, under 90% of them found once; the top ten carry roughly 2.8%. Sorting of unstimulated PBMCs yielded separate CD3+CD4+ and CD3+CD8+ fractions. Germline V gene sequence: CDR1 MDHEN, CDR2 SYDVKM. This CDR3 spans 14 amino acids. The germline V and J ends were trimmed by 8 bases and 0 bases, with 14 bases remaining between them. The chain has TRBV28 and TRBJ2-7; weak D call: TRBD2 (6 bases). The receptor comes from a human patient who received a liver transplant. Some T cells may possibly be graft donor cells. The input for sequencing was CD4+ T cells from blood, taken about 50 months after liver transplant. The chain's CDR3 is CASVSGWSSYEQYF. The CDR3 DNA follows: TGTGCCAGCGTAAGCGGGTGGAGCTCCTACGAGCAGTACTTC.